This is a list of T cell receptor beta chains from one sample in a study of T-cell memory formation after mild COVID-19. TCRdb reanalysed the 5' RACE reads using MiXCR and keeps one entry per CDR3 protein. The sample records 200,000 or so distinct CDR3 sequences, 9.5% to 10% being singletons. Material: PBMCs or a T cell subset sorted from them (not recorded which). The origin of the receptors is a man aged 18 to 35 who had mild COVID-19 (a few samples of this study predate the infection). Cell type and time point are not known. CDR3s include the opening cysteine and the closing phenylalanine or tryptophan.

cdr3_aa: CASSLMGQPQHF
v_call: TRBV7-2
j_call: TRBJ1-5

cdr3_aa: CASSFRLGVTEAFF
v_call: TRBV12-3/TRBV12-4
j_call: TRBJ1-1

cdr3_aa: CASSPARGRSGTDTQYF
v_call: TRBV3-1
j_call: TRBJ2-3

cdr3_aa: CASSQGSQGNYGYTF
v_call: TRBV4-3
j_call: TRBJ1-2

cdr3_aa: CASRPWTGGRSGANVLTF
v_call: TRBV5-4
j_call: TRBJ2-6

cdr3_aa: CATAWRPYNSPLHF
v_call: TRBV19
j_call: TRBJ1-6

cdr3_aa: CASSLQRMNTEAFF
v_call: TRBV5-1
j_call: TRBJ1-1

cdr3_aa: CATSDNPTGGGETQYF
v_call: TRBV24-1
j_call: TRBJ2-5

cdr3_aa: CATSRKTGTQSPLHF
v_call: TRBV15
j_call: TRBJ1-6

cdr3_aa: CASSQDGSLADTQYF
v_call: TRBV4-3
j_call: TRBJ2-3

cdr3_aa: CASSKTPATNEKLFF
v_call: TRBV9
j_call: TRBJ1-4

cdr3_aa: CASSPRGGRTEAFF
v_call: TRBV3-1
j_call: TRBJ1-1

cdr3_aa: CASKLFPQVTEAFF
v_call: TRBV12-3/TRBV12-4
j_call: TRBJ1-1

cdr3_aa: CASSDGVNNEQFF
v_call: TRBV18
j_call: TRBJ2-1

cdr3_aa: CATRETGGPDTQYF
v_call: TRBV7-3
j_call: TRBJ2-3

cdr3_aa: CASSYGLAGSYEQYF
v_call: TRBV6-5
j_call: TRBJ2-7

cdr3_aa: CASSLSRDNEQFF
v_call: TRBV7-2
j_call: TRBJ2-1

cdr3_aa: CASSLTGAGTQYF
v_call: TRBV7-2
j_call: TRBJ2-5

cdr3_aa: CASSQDVLSRGLDNEQFF
v_call: TRBV4-2
j_call: TRBJ2-1

cdr3_aa: CASSLAGFSTDTQYF
v_call: TRBV6-6
j_call: TRBJ2-3

cdr3_aa: CASSPRGLTQYF
v_call: TRBV28
j_call: TRBJ2-3

cdr3_aa: CASSQAGDQPQHF
v_call: TRBV4-3
j_call: TRBJ1-5

cdr3_aa: CASSRGGLETQYF
v_call: TRBV7-2
j_call: TRBJ2-5

cdr3_aa: CASKKVEETQYF
v_call: TRBV6-2/TRBV6-3
j_call: TRBJ2-5

cdr3_aa: CASRNEQETQYF
v_call: TRBV7-9
j_call: TRBJ2-5

cdr3_aa: CASSRGLVGNIQYF
v_call: TRBV4-1
j_call: TRBJ2-4

cdr3_aa: CASSLALTAGDSYEQYF
v_call: TRBV7-2
j_call: TRBJ2-7

cdr3_aa: CASKTALNYNEQFF
v_call: TRBV6-5
j_call: TRBJ2-1

cdr3_aa: CASSQESDPVRDTQYF
v_call: TRBV3-1
j_call: TRBJ2-3

cdr3_aa: CAIGGTSGSTDTQYF
v_call: TRBV10-3
j_call: TRBJ2-3

cdr3_aa: CSVATQLDTQYF
v_call: TRBV29-1
j_call: TRBJ2-3

cdr3_aa: CAIKELAGGPLTDTQYF
v_call: TRBV10-3
j_call: TRBJ2-3

cdr3_aa: CSARDSTTGELFF
v_call: TRBV20-1
j_call: TRBJ2-2

cdr3_aa: CASSVAGKGAEAFF
v_call: TRBV9
j_call: TRBJ1-1

cdr3_aa: CASSLYIGELFF
v_call: TRBV5-5
j_call: TRBJ2-2

cdr3_aa: CSARTETKEKLFF
v_call: TRBV20-1
j_call: TRBJ1-4

cdr3_aa: CASSLYYAETQYF
v_call: TRBV7-2
j_call: TRBJ2-5

cdr3_aa: CASSLGTGDYNEQFF
v_call: TRBV5-1
j_call: TRBJ2-1

cdr3_aa: CASSLGTSISTDTQYF
v_call: TRBV5-5
j_call: TRBJ2-3

cdr3_aa: CATNSRTGQETQYF
v_call: TRBV6-2/TRBV6-3
j_call: TRBJ2-5

cdr3_aa: CASSESKETQYF
v_call: TRBV2
j_call: TRBJ2-5

cdr3_aa: CASSPPAGGGETQYF
v_call: TRBV12-3/TRBV12-4
j_call: TRBJ2-5

cdr3_aa: CASSLGDGAPYEQYF
v_call: TRBV12-3/TRBV12-4
j_call: TRBJ2-7

cdr3_aa: CASSFRLLASLPGYNEQFF
v_call: TRBV7-2
j_call: TRBJ2-1

cdr3_aa: CASSQDSGGLNNEQFF
v_call: TRBV4-2
j_call: TRBJ2-1

cdr3_aa: CASRPRGAGELFF
v_call: TRBV28
j_call: TRBJ2-2

cdr3_aa: CASSPDGWSSYNSPLHF
v_call: TRBV12-3/TRBV12-4
j_call: TRBJ1-6

cdr3_aa: CASRDRTGENTDTQYF
v_call: TRBV23-1
j_call: TRBJ2-3

cdr3_aa: CASKEATDTQYF
v_call: TRBV6-5
j_call: TRBJ2-3

cdr3_aa: CASSRLSSGASTDTQYF
v_call: TRBV14
j_call: TRBJ2-3

cdr3_aa: CASSLDPGAETQYF
v_call: TRBV7-8
j_call: TRBJ2-5

cdr3_aa: CASRLQGLPPQHF
v_call: TRBV12-3/TRBV12-4
j_call: TRBJ1-5

cdr3_aa: CASSPGTGAASGANVLTF
v_call: TRBV5-1
j_call: TRBJ2-6

cdr3_aa: CASSGETRGGELFF
v_call: TRBV5-6
j_call: TRBJ2-2

cdr3_aa: CASSPQSQGGGETQYF
v_call: TRBV7-2
j_call: TRBJ2-5

cdr3_aa: CASSDWGNTEAFF
v_call: TRBV2
j_call: TRBJ1-1

cdr3_aa: CASSLGVLSGNTIYF
v_call: TRBV5-1
j_call: TRBJ1-3

cdr3_aa: CASSFGSQPQHF
v_call: TRBV7-9
j_call: TRBJ1-5